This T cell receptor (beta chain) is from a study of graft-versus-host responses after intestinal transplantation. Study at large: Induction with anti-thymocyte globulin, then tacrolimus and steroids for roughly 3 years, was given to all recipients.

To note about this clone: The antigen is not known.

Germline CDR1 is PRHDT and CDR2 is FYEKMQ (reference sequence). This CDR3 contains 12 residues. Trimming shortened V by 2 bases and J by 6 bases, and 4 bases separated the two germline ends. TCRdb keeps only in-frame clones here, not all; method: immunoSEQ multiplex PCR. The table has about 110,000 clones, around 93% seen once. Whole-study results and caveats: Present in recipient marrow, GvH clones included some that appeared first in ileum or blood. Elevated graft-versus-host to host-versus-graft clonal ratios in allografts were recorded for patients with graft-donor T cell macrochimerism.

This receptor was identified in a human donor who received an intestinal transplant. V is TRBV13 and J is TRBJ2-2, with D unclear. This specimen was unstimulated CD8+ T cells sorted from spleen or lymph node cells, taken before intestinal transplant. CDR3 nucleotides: TGTGCCAGCAGCTTACAAGCCGGGGAGCTGTTTTTT. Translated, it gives CASSLQAGELFF.